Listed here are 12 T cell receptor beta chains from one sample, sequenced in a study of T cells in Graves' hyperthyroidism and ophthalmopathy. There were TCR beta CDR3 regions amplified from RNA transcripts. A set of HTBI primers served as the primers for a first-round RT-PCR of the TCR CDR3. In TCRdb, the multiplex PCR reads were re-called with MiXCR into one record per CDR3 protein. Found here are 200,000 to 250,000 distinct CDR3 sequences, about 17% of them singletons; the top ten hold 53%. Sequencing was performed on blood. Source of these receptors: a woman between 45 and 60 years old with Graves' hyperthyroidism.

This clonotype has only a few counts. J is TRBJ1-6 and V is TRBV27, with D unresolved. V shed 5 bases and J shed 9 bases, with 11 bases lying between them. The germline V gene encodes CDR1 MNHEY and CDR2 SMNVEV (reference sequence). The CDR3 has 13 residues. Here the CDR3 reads CASSTRKSSPLHF. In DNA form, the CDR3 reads TGTGCCAGCAGTACTCGCAAAAGTTCACCCCTCCACTTT.

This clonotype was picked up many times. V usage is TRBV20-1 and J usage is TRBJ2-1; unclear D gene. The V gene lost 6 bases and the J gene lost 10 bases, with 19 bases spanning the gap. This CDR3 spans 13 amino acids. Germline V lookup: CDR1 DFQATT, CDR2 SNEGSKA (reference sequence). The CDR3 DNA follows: TGCAGTGCCCGAAGTCCCAGGACCTCCGAGCAGTTCTTC. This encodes CSARSPRTSEQFF.

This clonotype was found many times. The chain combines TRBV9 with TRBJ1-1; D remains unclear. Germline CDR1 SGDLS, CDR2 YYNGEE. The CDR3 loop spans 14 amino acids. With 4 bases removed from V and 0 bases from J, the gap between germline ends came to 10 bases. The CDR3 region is CASSTSQMNTEAFF. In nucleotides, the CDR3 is TGTGCCAGCAGCACCAGTCAAATGAACACTGAAGCTTTCTTT.

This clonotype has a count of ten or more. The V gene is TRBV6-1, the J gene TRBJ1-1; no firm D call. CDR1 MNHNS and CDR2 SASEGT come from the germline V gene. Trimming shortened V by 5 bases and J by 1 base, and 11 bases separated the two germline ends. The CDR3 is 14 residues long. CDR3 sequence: CASSYWAENTEAFF. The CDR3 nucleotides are TGTGCCAGCAGTTATTGGGCGGAGAACACTGAAGCTTTCTTT.

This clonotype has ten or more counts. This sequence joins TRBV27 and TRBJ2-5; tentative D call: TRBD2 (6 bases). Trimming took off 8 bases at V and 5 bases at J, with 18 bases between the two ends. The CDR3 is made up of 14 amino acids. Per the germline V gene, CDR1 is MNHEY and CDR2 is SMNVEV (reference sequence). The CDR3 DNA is TGTGCCAGCGGCCCCGGACTACTGGGGGAGACCCAGTACTTC. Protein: CASGPGLLGETQYF.

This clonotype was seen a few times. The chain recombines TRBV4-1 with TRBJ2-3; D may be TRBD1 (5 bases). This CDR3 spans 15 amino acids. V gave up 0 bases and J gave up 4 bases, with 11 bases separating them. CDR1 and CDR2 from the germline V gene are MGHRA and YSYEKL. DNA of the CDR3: TGCGCCAGCAGCCAAGAACTCTGGGGCCCAGATACGCAGTATTTT. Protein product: CASSQELWGPDTQYF.

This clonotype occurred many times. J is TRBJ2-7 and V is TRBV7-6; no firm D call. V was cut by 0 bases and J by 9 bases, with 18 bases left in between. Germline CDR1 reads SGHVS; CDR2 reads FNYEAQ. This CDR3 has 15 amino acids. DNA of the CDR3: TGTGCCAGCAGCTTAGCGTACAAGGGCGACTTAAGGCAGTACTTC. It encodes CASSLAYKGDLRQYF.

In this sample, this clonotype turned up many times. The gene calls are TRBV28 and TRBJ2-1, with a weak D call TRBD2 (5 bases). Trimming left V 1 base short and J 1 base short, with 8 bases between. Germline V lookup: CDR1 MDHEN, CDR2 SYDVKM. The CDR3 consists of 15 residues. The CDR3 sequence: CASSLLATSYNEQFF. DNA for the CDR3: TGTGCCAGCAGTTTATTAGCGACGTCCTACAATGAGCAGTTCTTC.

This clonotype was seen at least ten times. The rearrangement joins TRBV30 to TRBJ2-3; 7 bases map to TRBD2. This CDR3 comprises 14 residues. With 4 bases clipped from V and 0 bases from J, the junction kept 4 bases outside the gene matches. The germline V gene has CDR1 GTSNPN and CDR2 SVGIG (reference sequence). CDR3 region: CAWNGGSSTDTQYF. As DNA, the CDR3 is TGTGCCTGGAACGGGGGGTCTAGCACAGATACGCAGTATTTT.

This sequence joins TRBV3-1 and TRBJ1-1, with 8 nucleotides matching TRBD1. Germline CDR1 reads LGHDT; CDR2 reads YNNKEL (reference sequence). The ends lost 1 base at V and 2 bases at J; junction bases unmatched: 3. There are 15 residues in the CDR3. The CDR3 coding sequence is TGTGCCAGCAGCCAAGCAGGGGGCCGAAACACTGAAGCTTTCTTT. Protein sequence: CASSQAGGRNTEAFF.

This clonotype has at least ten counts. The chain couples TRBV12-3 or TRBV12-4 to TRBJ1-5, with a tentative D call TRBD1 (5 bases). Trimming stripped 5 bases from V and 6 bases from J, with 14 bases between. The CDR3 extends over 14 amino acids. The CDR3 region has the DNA TGTGCCAGCAGTCACACGGGGGGATTTCAGCCCCAGCATTTT. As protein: CASSHTGGFQPQHF.

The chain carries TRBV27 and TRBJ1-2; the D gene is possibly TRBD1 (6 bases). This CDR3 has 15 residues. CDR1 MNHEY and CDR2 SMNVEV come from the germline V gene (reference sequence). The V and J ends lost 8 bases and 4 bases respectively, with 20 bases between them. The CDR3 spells CASVPLGGQGYGYTF. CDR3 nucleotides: TGTGCCAGCGTCCCCCTCGGGGGGCAAGGCTATGGCTACACCTTC.